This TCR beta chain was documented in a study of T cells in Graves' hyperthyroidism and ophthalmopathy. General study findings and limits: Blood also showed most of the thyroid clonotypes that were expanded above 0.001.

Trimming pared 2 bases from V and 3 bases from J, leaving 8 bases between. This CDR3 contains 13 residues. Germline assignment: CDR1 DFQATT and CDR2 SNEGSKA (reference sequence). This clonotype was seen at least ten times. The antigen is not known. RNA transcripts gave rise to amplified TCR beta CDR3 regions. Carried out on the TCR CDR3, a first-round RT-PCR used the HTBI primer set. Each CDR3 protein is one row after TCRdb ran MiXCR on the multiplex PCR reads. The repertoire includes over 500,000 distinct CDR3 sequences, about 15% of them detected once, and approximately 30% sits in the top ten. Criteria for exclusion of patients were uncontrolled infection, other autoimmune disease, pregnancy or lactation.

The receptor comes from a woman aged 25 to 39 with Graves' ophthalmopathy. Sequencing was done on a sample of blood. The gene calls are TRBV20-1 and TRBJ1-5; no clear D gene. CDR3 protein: CSARIILNQPQHF. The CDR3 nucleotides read TGCAGTGCTAGAATCATTCTCAATCAGCCCCAGCATTTT.